Given below is one T cell receptor beta chain in context. Antigen unknown. Germline is not matched at one junction end, which may reflect a read error. This sample stems from a study of T-cell memory formation after mild COVID-19. Study overall: In these data, TCR clusters were largely donor specific.

This CDR3 spans 18 amino acids. Germline-derived CDR1 and CDR2 are MRHNA and SNTAGT. 5'RACE with constant-segment primers yielded barcoded, UMI-tagged TCR alpha and TCR beta cDNA libraries. TCRdb reprocessed the 5' RACE reads via MiXCR and lists one record per CDR3 protein. The table lists around 62,000 distinct CDR3 sequences, about a quarter of them singletons, with around 40% in the top ten. Study-level results: What remained unconfirmed was the SARS-CoV-2 specificity of second-wave clones peaking on day 37.

This sequence was found in a man aged 18-30 years who had mild COVID-19 (a few samples of this study predate the infection). Cell type and time point are not known. The J gene is TRBJ2-7, the V gene TRBV6-4, with 10 bases aligning to TRBD2. Sequencing was carried out using PBMCs or a T cell subset sorted from them (not recorded which). CDR3 sequence: CASSDSTSGGAFSDEQYF. The CDR3 nucleotides read TGTGCCAGCAGTGACTCGACCAGCGGGGGGGCATTCTCCGACGAGCAGTACTTC.